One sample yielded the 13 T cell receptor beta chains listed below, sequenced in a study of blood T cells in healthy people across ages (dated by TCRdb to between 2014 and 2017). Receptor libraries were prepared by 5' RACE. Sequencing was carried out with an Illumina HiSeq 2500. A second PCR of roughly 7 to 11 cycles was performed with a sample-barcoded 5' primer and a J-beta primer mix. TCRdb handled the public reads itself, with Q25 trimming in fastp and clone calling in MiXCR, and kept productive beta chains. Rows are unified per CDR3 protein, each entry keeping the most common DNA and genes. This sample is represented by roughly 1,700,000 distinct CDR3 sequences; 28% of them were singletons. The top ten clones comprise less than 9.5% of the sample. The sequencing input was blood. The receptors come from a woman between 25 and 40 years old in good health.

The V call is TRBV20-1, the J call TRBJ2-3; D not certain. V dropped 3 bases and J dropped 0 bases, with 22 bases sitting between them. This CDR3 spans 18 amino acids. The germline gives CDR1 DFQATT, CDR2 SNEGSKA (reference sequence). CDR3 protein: CSASNPPTEEISTDTQYF. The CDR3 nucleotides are TGCAGTGCTAGCAACCCGCCTACCGAGGAGATTAGCACAGATACGCAGTATTTT.

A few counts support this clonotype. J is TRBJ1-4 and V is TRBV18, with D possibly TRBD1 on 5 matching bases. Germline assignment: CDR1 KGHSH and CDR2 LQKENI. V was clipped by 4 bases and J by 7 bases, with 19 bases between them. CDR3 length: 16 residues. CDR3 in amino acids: CASSRPFGTLVEKLFF. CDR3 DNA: TGTGCCAGCTCACGACCCTTTGGGACGCTTGTTGAAAAACTGTTTTTT. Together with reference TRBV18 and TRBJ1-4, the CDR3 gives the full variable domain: NAGVMQNPRHLVRRRGQEARLRCSPMKGHSHVYWYRQLPEEGLKFMVYLQKENIIDESGMPKERFSAEFPKEGPSILRIQQVVRGDSAAYFCASSRPFGTLVEKLFFGSGTQLSVL.

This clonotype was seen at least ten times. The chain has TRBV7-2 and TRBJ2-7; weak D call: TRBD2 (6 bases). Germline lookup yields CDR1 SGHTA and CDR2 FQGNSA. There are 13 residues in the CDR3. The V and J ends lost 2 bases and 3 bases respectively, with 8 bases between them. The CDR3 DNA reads TGTGCCAGCAGCTTAATGCGGGACTACGAGCAGTACTTC. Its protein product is CASSLMRDYEQYF.

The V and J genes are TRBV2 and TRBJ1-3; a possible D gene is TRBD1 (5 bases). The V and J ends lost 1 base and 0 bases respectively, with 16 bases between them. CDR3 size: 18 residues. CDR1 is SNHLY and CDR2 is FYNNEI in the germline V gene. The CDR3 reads CASSEVEKRDLSGNTIYF. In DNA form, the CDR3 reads TGTGCCAGCAGTGAAGTGGAGAAGAGGGACCTCTCTGGAAACACCATATATTTT.

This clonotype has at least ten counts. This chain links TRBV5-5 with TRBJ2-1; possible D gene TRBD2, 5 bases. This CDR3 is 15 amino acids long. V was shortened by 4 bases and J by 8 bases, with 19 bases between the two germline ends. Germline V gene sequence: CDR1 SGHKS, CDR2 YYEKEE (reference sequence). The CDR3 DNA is TGTGCCAGCAGCCCTCTAGCTTCCTCTCTCCATGAGCAGTTCTTC. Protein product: CASSPLASSLHEQFF.

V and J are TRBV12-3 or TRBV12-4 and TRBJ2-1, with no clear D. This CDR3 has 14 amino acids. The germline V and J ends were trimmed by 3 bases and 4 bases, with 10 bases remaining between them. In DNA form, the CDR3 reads TGTGCCAGCAGTTTGGTTCTGAAGTACAATGAGCAGTTCTTC. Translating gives CASSLVLKYNEQFF.

The CDR3, as DNA: TGTGCCAGCAGCATGAACAGGGGGCAGGAAAAACTGTTTTTT. Encoded protein: CASSMNRGQEKLFF. The rearrangement links TRBV7-2 to TRBJ1-4; 9 bases fit TRBD1. The CDR3 has 14 residues. Per the germline V gene, CDR1 is SGHTA and CDR2 is FQGNSA. The ends lost 5 bases at V and 8 bases at J; junction bases unmatched: 6.

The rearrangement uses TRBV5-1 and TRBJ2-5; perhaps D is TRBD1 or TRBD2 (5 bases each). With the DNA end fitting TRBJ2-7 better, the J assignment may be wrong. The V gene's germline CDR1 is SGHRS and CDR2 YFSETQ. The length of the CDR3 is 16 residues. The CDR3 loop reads CASSGGVRARAYEQYF. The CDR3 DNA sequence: TGCGCCAGCAGCGGGGGAGTTCGGGCACGGGCCTACGAGCAGTACTTC.

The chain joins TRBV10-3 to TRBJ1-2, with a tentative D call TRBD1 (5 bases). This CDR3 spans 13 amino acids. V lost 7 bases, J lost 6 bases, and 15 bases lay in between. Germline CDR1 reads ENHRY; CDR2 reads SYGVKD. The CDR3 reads CAIKAEGADGYTF. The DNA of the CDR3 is TGTGCCATCAAGGCAGAAGGGGCGGATGGCTACACCTTC.

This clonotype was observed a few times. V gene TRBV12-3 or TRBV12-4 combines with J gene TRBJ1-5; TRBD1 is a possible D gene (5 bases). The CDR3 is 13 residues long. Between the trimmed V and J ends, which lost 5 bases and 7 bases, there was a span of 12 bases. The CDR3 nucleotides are TGTGCCAGCAGTCCAGACGGGGCCCAGCCCCAGCATTTT. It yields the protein CASSPDGAQPQHF.

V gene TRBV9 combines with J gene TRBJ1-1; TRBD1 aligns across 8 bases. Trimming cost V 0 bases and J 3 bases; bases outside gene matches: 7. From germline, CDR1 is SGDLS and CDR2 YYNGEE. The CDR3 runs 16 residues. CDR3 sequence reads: CASSVGGRQGYTEAFF. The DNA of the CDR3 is TGTGCCAGCAGCGTAGGAGGAAGACAGGGGTACACTGAAGCTTTCTTT.

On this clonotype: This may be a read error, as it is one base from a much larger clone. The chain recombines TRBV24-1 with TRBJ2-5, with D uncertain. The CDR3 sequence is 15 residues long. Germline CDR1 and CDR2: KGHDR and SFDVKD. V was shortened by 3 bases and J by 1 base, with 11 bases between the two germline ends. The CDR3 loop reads CATSDGVTSQETQYF. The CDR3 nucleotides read TGTGCCACCAGTGATGGGGTGACCTCCCAAGAGACCCAGTACTTC.

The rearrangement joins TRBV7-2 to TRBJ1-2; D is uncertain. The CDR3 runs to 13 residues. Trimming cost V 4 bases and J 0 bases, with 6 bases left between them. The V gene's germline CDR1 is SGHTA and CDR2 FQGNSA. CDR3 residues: CASSSNSNYGYTF. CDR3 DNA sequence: TGTGCCAGCAGCTCAAACTCTAACTATGGCTACACCTTC.